This T cell receptor beta chain derives from a study of PD-1 blockade in classical Hodgkin lymphoma. Comment on this clone: What it recognizes is unknown.

TCRdb's copy holds only in-frame clones and misses some; the assay was immunoSEQ multiplex PCR. The sample has some 100,000 clones, approximately 92% seen once; the top ten hold less than 3.5%. All trial patients relapsed after autologous stem cell transplantation. Classifying best responses yielded complete response, partial response or progressive disease. Whole-study results and caveats: Baseline diversity was lower in partial responders and progressors than complete responders. At C4D1, TCR diversity had climbed significantly for CD4+ cells, though not for CD8+ cells.

Sequenced here: peripheral blood mononuclear cells (PBMCs), sampled at baseline. The sequence was obtained from a human donor with classical Hodgkin lymphoma.

The CDR3 nucleotides are TGTGCCAGCAGGTGGGGGGGGGACACTGAAGCTTTCTTT. It specifies CASRWGGDTEAFF. The chain links TRBV5-4 to TRBJ1-1; tentative D call: TRBD1 (5 bases). This CDR3 region has 13 residues. Germline loops: CDR1 SGHNT, CDR2 YYREEE (reference sequence). With 5 bases removed from V and 3 bases from J, the gap between germline ends came to 11 bases.